This T cell receptor (beta chain) was recorded in a study of T cells in Graves' hyperthyroidism and ophthalmopathy. Calling Graves' hyperthyroidism stable meant ophthalmopathy did not progress within 18 months. A note on this clonotype: Mismatch with germline at one junction end may stem from a read error.

The source material, RNA transcripts, was used to amplify TCR beta CDR3 regions. HTBI primers drove first-round RT-PCR of the TCR CDR3. TCRdb called the multiplex PCR reads again in MiXCR, with one record for every CDR3 protein. This table holds about 560,000 distinct CDR3 sequences, 16% found once. This CDR3 spans 15 amino acids. Germline V lookup: CDR1 MNHEY, CDR2 SMNVEV (reference sequence). The V gene is TRBV27, the J gene TRBJ2-2, with D tentatively TRBD2 (6 bases). This receptor was obtained from a woman in her late teens or twenties with Graves' hyperthyroidism. The sample consisted of blood. The CDR3 coding sequence is TGTGCCAGTCGTCGGGGGATCGCGAACTCCGGGGAGCTGTTTTTT. It specifies CASRRGIANSGELFF.